Presented here are 12 T cell receptor beta chains from one specimen sequenced in a study of CD8+CD57+ T cells in acquired aplastic anemia. Patients chosen for sequencing had CD8+CD57+ cells that had expanded, as shown by flow cytometry. Genomic DNA, serving as template, underwent TCR beta VDJ and CDR3 profiling. TCRdb reprocessed the reads via MiXCR and lists one record per CDR3 protein. This table has fewer than 250,000 distinct CDR3 sequences, roughly half appearing once. What was sequenced was sorted CD4+, CD8+, or CD8+CD57+ T cells (not recorded which) from PBMCs. These receptors all come from a human donor with aplastic anemia.

V usage is TRBV11-2 and J usage is TRBJ2-7; D may match TRBD1 or TRBD2 (5 bases each). The CDR3 spans 16 residues. Looked up from germline, CDR1 is SGHAT and CDR2 is FQNNGV. The V and J ends lost 1 base and 3 bases respectively, with 16 bases between them. The CDR3 protein is CASSLARDRRRYEQYF. CDR3 nucleotides: TGTGCCAGCAGCTTAGCTCGGGACCGACGCCGCTACGAGCAGTACTTC.

This clonotype was seen ten or more times. The rearrangement uses TRBV12-3 or TRBV12-4 and TRBJ1-2, with D possibly matching TRBD1 (5 bases). The V gene lost 1 base and the J gene lost 7 bases, with 19 bases spanning the gap. The CDR3 has 16 residues. CDR3 region: CASSLGTFSFVGGYTF. The CDR3, as DNA: TGTGCCAGCAGTTTAGGGACATTCTCGTTTGTCGGTGGCTACACCTTC.

This clonotype was seen ten or more times. The chain couples TRBV4-1 to TRBJ2-6, with D tentatively TRBD2 (5 bases). CDR3 length: 17 residues. The V gene lost 0 bases and the J gene lost 1 base, with 10 bases spanning the gap. Germline CDR1 MGHRA, CDR2 YSYEKL. In DNA form, the CDR3 reads TGCGCCAGCAGCCAAGATCCACTAGTTTCTGGGGCCAACGTCCTGACTTTC. This codes for CASSQDPLVSGANVLTF.

The chain joins TRBV14 to TRBJ2-7; 7 nucleotides align to TRBD2. The CDR3 consists of 13 residues. The germline CDR1 and CDR2 sequences are SGHDN and FVKESK. The junction had 7 bases not matched to a gene; V was cut back by 8 bases and J by 3 bases. As DNA, the CDR3 is TGTGCCAGCGCCCAAGCGGGAAACTACGAGCAGTACTTC. It yields the protein CASAQAGNYEQYF.

There are many counts of this clonotype. The chain carries TRBV6-6 and TRBJ2-3, with 7 bases that match TRBD2. The CDR3 extends over 12 amino acids. J was trimmed by 6 bases and V by 7 bases; bases with no gene match: 4. Germline V gene data show CDR1 as MNHNY and CDR2 as SVGAGI (reference sequence). The CDR3 nucleotides read TGTGCCAGCACCGGGGGGATGGATACGCAGTATTTT. Translating it yields CASTGGMDTQYF.

The J gene is TRBJ1-2, the V gene TRBV7-8; no reliable D call. The CDR3 contains 17 residues. Germline lookup yields CDR1 SGHVS and CDR2 FQNEAQ. Trimming removed 5 bases at V and 0 bases at J, with 19 bases between. The CDR3 is CASSDGRHPSSNYGYTF. The CDR3 DNA follows: TGTGCCAGCAGCGACGGACGCCATCCATCCTCTAACTATGGCTACACCTTC.

This clonotype was seen at least ten times. This chain joins TRBV2 and TRBJ1-1, with unresolved D. The CDR3 runs 13 residues. The V and J ends lost 7 bases and 0 bases respectively, with 9 bases between them. Germline loops: CDR1 SNHLY, CDR2 FYNNEI. This CDR3 reads CASIGDLNTEAFF. The CDR3 DNA is TGTGCCAGCATCGGGGATCTGAACACTGAAGCTTTCTTT. The entire variable domain, with the rest obtained from reference TRBV2 and TRBJ1-1, is as follows: EPEVTQTPSHQVTQMGQEVILRCVPISNHLYFYWYRQILGQKVEFLVSFYNNEISEKSEIFDDQFSVERPDGSNFTLKIRSTKLEDSAMYFCASIGDLNTEAFFGQGTRLTVV.

The table lists this clonotype with a few counts. The V gene is TRBV18, the J gene TRBJ2-7; D is possibly TRBD1 or TRBD2 (6 bases each). V was pared by 2 bases and J by 2 bases, with 10 bases between. This CDR3 contains 14 residues. Per germline, CDR1 KGHSH and CDR2 LQKENI. CDR3 sequence (DNA): TGTGCCAGCTCACCAGACGGGGGCACCTACGAGCAGTACTTC. This codes for CASSPDGGTYEQYF.

The chain carries TRBV5-1 and TRBJ1-1; TRBD1 agrees at 7 bases. The junction had 11 bases not matched to a gene; V was cut back by 4 bases and J by 2 bases. The CDR3 has 16 residues. CDR1 is SGHRS, CDR2 YFSETQ, per germline. The CDR3 region has the DNA TGCGCCAGCAGCCCACGTATGGAGGGGGCTAACACTGAAGCTTTCTTT. Protein product: CASSPRMEGANTEAFF.

This clonotype was found many times. The rearrangement joins TRBV7-9 to TRBJ1-1; a weak D match, TRBD1 (5 bases). Germline V gene lookup returns CDR1 SEHNR and CDR2 FQNEAQ (reference sequence). V dropped 1 base and J dropped 4 bases, with 10 bases sitting between them. This CDR3 is built from 14 residues. The CDR3 spells CASSLVGGGTEAFF. The CDR3 bases are TGTGCCAGCAGCTTAGTCGGGGGGGGCACTGAAGCTTTCTTT.

In this sample, this clonotype turned up once. This chain links TRBV10-3 with TRBJ2-5; tentatively, D is TRBD1 or TRBD2 (5 bases each). CDR1 and CDR2 (germline): ENHRY, SYGVKD. Trimming removed 4 bases from V and 5 bases from J, with 23 bases in between. The CDR3 loop spans 17 amino acids. CDR3 in DNA: TGTGCCATCAGTGCTGGCGGGCAGGGAACCTTAGGGGAGACCCAGTACTTC. Protein: CAISAGGQGTLGETQYF.

The chain joins TRBV7-7 to TRBJ2-5, with D hard to call. This CDR3 has 13 residues. Germline V gene lookup returns CDR1 SSHAT and CDR2 FNYEAQ (reference sequence). V lost 3 bases to trimming and J lost 3 bases, with 8 bases between them. CDR3: CASSFSGEETQYF. For the CDR3, the DNA is TGTGCCAGCAGCTTCAGTGGAGAAGAGACCCAGTACTTC. Drawing the rest from reference TRBV7-7 and TRBJ2-5, the complete variable domain is GAGVSQSPRYKVTKRGQDVTLRCDPISSHATLYWYQQALGQGPEFLTYFNYEAQPDKSGLPSDRFSAERPEGSISTLTIQRTEQRDSAMYRCASSFSGEETQYFGPGTRLLVL.